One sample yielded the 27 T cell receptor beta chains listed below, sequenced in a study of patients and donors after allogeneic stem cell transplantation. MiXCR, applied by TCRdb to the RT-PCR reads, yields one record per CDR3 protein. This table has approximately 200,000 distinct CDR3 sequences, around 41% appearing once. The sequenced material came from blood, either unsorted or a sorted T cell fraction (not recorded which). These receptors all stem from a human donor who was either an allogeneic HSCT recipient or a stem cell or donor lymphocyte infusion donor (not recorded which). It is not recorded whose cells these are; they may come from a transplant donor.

The CDR3 DNA reads as TGTGCCAGCAGCTTAGTTCGAGCGGATACGCAGTATTTT. It yields the protein CASSLVRADTQYF. V and J are TRBV7-2 and TRBJ2-3; D remains ambiguous. The ends were cut back, 1 base at V and 6 bases at J, with 8 bases in the middle. CDR3 size: 13 residues. The germline V gene encodes CDR1 SGHTA and CDR2 FQGNSA.

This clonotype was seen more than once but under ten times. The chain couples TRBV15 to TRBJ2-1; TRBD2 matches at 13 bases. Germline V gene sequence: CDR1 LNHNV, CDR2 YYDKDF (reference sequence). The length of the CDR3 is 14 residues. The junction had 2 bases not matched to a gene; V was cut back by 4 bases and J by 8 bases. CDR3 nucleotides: TGTGCCACCAGCACGGGACTAGCGGGATATGAGCAGTTCTTC. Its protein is CATSTGLAGYEQFF.

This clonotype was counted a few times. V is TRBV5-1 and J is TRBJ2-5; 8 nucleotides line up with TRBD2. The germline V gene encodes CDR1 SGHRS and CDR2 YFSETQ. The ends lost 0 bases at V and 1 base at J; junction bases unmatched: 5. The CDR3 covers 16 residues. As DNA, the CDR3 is TGCGCCAGCAGCTTGGGTGCTAGCGGGTTCCAAGAGACCCAGTACTTC. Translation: CASSLGASGFQETQYF.

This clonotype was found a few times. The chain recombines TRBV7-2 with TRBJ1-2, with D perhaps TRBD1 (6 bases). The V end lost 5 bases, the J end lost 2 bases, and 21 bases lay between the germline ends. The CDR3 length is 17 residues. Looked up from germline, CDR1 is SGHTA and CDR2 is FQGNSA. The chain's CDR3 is CASSIKIGQSPNYGYTF. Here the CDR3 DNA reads TGTGCCAGCAGCATAAAAATAGGACAGTCCCCCAACTATGGCTACACCTTC.

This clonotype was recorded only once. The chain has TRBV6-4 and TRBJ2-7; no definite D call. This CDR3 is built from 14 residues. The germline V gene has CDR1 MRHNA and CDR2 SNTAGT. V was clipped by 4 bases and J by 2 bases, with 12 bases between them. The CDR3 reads CASSGARTPYEQYF. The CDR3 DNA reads TGTGCCAGCAGTGGGGCTAGAACCCCCTACGAGCAGTACTTC.

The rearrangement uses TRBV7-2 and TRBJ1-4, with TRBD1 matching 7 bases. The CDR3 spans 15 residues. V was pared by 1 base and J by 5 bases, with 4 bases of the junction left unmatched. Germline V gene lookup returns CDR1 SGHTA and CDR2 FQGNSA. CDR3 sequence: CASSLEGTANEKLFF. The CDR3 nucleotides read TGTGCCAGCAGCTTAGAAGGGACAGCAAATGAAAAACTGTTTTTT.

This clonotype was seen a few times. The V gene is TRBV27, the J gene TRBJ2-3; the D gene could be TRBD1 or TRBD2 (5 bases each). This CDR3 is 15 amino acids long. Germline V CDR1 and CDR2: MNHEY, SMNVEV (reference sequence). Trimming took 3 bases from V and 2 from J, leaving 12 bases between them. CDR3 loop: CASSLGEGLTDTQYF. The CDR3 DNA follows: TGTGCCAGCAGTTTGGGGGAAGGGCTCACAGATACGCAGTATTTT.

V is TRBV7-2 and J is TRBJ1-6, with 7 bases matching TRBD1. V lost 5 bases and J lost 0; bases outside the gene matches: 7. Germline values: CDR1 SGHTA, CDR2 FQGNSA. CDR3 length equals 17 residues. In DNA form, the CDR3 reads TGTGCCAGCAGCCGGGACAGTTACAGCTCCTATAATTCACCCCTCCACTTT. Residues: CASSRDSYSSYNSPLHF.

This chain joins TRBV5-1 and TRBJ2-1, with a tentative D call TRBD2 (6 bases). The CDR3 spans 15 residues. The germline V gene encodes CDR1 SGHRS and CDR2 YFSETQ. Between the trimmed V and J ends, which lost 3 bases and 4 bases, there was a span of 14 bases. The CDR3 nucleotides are TGCGCCAGCAGCTCCGGGACTCACTTATACAATGAGCAGTTCTTC. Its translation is CASSSGTHLYNEQFF.

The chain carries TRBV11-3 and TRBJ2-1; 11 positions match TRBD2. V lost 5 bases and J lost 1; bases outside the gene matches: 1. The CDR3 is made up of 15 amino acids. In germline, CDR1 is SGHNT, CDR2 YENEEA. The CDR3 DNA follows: TGTGCCAGCAGCCCTAGCGGGGGGTCCTACAATGAGCAGTTCTTC. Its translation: CASSPSGGSYNEQFF.

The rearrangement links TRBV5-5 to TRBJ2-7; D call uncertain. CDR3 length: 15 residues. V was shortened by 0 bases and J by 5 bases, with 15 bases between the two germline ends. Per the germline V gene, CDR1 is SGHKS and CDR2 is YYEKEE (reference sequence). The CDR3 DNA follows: TGTGCCAGCAGCTTGGGCCAGGCTAGATTAGACGAGCAGTACTTC. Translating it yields CASSLGQARLDEQYF.

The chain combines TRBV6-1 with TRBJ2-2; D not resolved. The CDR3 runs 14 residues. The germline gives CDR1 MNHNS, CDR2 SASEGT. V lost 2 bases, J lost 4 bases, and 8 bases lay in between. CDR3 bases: TGTGCCAGCAGTGAACTTTCGGGCACCGGGGAGCTGTTTTTT. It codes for CASSELSGTGELFF.

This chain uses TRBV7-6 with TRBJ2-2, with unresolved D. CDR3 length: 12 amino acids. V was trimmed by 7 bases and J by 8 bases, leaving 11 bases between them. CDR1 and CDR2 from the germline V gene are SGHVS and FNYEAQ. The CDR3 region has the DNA TGTGCCAGCAAGAACTGGGAAGGGGAGCTGTTTTTT. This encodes CASKNWEGELFF.

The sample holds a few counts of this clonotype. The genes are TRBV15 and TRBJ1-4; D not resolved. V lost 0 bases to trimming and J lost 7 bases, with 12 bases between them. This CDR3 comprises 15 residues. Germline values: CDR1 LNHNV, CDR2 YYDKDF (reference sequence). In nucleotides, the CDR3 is TGTGCCACCAGCAGAGAGCTGGTTCCACCTGAAAAACTGTTTTTT. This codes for CATSRELVPPEKLFF.

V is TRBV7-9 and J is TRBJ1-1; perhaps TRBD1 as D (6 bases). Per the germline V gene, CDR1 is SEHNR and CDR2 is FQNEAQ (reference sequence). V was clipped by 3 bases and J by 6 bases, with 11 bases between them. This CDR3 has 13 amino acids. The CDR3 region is CASSFGGGAEAFF. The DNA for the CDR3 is TGTGCCAGCAGCTTTGGGGGCGGCGCTGAAGCTTTCTTT.

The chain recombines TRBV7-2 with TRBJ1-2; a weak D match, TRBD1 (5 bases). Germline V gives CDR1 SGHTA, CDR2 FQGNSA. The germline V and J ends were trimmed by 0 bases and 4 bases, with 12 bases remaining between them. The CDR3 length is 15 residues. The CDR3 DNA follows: TGTGCCAGCAGCTTAGCGCTAGGGGCTGGCTATGGCTACACCTTC. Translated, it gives CASSLALGAGYGYTF. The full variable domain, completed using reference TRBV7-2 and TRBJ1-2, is GAGVSQSPSNKVTEKGKDVELRCDPISGHTALYWYRQSLGQGLEFLIYFQGNSAPDKSGLPSDRFSAERTGGSVSTLTIQRTQQEDSAVYLCASSLALGAGYGYTFGSGTRLTVV.

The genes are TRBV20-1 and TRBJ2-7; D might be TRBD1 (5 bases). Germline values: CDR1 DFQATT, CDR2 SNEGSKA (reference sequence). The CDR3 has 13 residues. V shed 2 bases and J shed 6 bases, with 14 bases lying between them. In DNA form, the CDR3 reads TGCAGTGCTAGACGGGCAGGGCTGGGCGAGCAGTACTTC. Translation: CSARRAGLGEQYF.

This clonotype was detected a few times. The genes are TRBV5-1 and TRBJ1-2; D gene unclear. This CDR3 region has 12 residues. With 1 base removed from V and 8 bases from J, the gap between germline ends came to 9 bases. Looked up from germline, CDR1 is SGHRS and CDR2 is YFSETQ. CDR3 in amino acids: CASSLREGGYTF. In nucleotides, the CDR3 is TGCGCCAGCAGCTTGCGGGAAGGGGGCTACACCTTC.

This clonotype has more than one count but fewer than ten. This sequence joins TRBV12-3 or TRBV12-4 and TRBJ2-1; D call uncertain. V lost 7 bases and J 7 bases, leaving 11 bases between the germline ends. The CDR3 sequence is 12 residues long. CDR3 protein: CASTRSPNEQFF. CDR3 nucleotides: TGTGCCAGCACCCGGTCCCCTAATGAGCAGTTCTTC.

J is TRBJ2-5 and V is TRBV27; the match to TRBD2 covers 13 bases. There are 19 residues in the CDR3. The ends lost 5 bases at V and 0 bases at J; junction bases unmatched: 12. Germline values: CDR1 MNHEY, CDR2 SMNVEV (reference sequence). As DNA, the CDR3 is TGTGCCAGCAGTAGAACCGGGACTAGCGGGACACGGTACCAAGAGACCCAGTACTTC. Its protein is CASSRTGTSGTRYQETQYF.

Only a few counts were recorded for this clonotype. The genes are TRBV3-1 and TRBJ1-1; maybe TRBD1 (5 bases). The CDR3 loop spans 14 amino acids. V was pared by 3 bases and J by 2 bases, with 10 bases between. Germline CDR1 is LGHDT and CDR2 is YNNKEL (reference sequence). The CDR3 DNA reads TGTGCCAGCAGCCAGGCCGGGGCAAACACTGAAGCTTTCTTT. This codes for CASSQAGANTEAFF.

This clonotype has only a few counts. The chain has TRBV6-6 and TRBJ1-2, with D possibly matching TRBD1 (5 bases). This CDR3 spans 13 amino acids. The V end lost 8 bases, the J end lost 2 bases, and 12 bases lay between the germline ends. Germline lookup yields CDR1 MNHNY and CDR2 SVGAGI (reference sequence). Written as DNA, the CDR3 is TGTGCCAGCGCTGGGGGGAGGAACTATGGCTACACCTTC. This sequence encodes CASAGGRNYGYTF.

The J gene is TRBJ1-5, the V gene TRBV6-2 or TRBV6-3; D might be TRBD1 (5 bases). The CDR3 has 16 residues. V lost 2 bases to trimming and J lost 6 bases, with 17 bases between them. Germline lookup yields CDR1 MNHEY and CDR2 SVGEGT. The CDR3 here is CASSYPGQGLAQPQHF. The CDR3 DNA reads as TGTGCCAGCAGTTACCCTGGGCAGGGTCTCGCTCAGCCCCAGCATTTT.

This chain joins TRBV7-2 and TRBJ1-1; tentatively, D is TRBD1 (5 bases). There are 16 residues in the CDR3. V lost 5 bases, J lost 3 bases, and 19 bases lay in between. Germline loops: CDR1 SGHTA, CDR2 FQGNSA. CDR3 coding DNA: TGTGCCAGCAGCCCAAGGGCAGGGAAGGGAGACACTGAAGCTTTCTTT. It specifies CASSPRAGKGDTEAFF.

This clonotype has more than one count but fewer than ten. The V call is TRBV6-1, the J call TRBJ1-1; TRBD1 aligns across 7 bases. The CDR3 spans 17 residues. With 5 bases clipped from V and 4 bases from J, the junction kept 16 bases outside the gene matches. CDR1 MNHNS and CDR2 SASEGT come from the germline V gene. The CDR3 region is CASSLRTGRTAGTEAFF. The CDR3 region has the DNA TGTGCCAGCAGTCTAAGGACAGGCCGAACTGCGGGCACTGAAGCTTTCTTT.

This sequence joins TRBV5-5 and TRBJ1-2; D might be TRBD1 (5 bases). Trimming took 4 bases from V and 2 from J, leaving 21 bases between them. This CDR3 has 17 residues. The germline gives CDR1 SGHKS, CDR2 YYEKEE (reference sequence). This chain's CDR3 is CASSQILGVLENYGYTF. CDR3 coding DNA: TGTGCCAGCAGCCAAATTCTGGGGGTCCTGGAAAACTATGGCTACACCTTC.

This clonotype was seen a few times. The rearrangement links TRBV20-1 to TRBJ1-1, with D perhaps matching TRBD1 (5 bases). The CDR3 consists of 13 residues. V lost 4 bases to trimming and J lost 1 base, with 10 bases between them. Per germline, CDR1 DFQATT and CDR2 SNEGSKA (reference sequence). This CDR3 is CSATRQGNTEAFF. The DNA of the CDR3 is TGCAGTGCTACCCGTCAGGGGAACACTGAAGCTTTCTTT.